This T cell receptor beta chain was observed in a study of T-cell reconstitution after alpha-beta-depleted transplantation in children. This clonotype was observed a handful of times. Germline CDR1 is MDHEN and CDR2 is SYDVKM. The CDR3 is 15 residues long. The ends lost 1 base at V and 3 bases at J; junction bases unmatched: 2. During its preparation, the TCRbeta library received unique molecular identifiers. TCRdb re-derived calls from the PCR reads in MiXCR, one entry per CDR3 protein. The profile covers 230,000 or so distinct CDR3 sequences, with around 8.9% appearing a single time and approximately 5.4% taken by the ten largest.

Here the sequenced sample was PBMCs from the stem cell graft donor, taken from the stem cell graft. The source of this sequence is a human donor who donated a stem cell graft to a child with SCID. The chain employs TRBV28 and TRBJ1-5; 8 positions agree with TRBD1. The CDR3 loop reads CASSLSGGLNQPQHF. The CDR3 DNA follows: TGTGCCAGCAGTTTATCAGGGGGCCTCAATCAGCCCCAGCATTTT.